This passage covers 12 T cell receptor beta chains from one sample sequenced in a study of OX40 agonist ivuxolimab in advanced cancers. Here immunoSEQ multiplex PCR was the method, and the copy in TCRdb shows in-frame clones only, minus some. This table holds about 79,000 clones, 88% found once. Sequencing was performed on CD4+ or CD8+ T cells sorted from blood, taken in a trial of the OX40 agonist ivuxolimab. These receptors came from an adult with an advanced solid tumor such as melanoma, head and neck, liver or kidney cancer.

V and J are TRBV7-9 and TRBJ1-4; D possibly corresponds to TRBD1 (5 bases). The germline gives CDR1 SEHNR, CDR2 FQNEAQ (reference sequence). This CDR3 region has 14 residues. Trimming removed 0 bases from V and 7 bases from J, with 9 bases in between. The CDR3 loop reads CASSLAGTSEKLFF. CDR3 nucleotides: TGTGCCAGCAGCTTAGCCGGGACGAGTGAAAAACTGTTTTTT.

The CDR3 nucleotides are TGTGCCAGCAGGCTTGACCCCAATGAGCAGTTCTTC. Protein sequence: CASRLDPNEQFF. The rearrangement joins TRBV7-9 to TRBJ2-1; D ambiguous. The CDR3 totals 12 residues. CDR1 is SEHNR and CDR2 is FQNEAQ in the germline V gene (reference sequence). The V end lost 6 bases, the J end lost 6 bases, and 9 bases lay between the germline ends.

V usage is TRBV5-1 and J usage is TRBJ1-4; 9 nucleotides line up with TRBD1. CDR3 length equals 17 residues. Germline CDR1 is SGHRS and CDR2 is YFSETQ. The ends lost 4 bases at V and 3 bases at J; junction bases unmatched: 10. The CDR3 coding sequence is TGCGCCAGCAGCCAATGGGGACAGGGTGCGTCTAATGAAAAACTGTTTTTT. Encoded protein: CASSQWGQGASNEKLFF.

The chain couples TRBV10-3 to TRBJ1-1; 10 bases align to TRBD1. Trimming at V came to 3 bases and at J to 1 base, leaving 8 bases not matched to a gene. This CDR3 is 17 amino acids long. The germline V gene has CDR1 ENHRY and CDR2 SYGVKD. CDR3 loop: CAISEGARDRGNTEAFF. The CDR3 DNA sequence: TGTGCCATCAGTGAAGGGGCCCGGGACAGGGGGAACACTGAAGCTTTCTTT.

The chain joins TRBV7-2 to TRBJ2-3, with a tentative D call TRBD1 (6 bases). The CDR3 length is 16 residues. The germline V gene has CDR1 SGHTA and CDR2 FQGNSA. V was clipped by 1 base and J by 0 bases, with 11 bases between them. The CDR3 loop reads CASSLVGTTSTDTQYF. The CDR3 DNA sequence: TGTGCCAGCAGCTTAGTTGGGACAACTAGCACAGATACGCAGTATTTT.

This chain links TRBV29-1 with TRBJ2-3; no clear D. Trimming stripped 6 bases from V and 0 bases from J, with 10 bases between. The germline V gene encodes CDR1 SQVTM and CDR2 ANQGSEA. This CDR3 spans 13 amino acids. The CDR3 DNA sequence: TGCAGCGTCGTAGCAGACAGCACAGATACGCAGTATTTT. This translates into CSVVADSTDTQYF.

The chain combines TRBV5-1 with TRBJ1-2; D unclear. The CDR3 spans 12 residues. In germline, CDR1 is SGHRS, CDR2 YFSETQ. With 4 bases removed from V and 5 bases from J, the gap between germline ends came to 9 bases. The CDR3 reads CASSPGLYGYTF. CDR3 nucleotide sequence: TGCGCCAGCAGCCCCGGGTTGTATGGCTACACCTTC. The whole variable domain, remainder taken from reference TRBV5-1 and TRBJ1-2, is KAGVTQTPRYLIKTRGQQVTLSCSPISGHRSVSWYQQTPGQGLQFLFEYFSETQRNKGNFPGRFSGRQFSNSRSEMNVSTLELGDSALYLCASSPGLYGYTFGSGTRLTVV.

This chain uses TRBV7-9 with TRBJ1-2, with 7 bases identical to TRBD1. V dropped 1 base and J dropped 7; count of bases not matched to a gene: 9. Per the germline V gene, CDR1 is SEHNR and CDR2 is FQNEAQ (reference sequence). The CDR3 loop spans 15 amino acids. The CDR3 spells CASSLETRDRSGYTF. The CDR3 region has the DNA TGTGCCAGCAGCTTAGAAACCCGGGACAGAAGTGGCTACACCTTC.

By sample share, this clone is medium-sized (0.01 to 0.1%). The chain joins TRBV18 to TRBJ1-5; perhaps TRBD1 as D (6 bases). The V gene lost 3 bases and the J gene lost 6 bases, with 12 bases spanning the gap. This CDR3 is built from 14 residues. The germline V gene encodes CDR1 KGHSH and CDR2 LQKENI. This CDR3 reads CASSPEQGGQPQHF. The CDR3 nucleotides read TGTGCCAGCTCACCTGAACAGGGCGGTCAGCCCCAGCATTTT.

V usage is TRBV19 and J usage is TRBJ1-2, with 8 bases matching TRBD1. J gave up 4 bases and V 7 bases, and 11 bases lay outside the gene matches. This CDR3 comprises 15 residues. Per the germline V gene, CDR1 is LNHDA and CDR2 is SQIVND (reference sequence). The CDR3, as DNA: TGTGCCAGTACCATCACCGCCGACAGGGGCTATGGCTACACCTTC. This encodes CASTITADRGYGYTF.

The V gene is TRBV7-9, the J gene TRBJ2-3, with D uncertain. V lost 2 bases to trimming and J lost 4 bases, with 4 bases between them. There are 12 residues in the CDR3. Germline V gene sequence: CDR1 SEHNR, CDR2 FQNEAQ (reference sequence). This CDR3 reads CASSLQADTQYF. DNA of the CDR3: TGTGCCAGCAGCTTACAAGCAGATACGCAGTATTTT.

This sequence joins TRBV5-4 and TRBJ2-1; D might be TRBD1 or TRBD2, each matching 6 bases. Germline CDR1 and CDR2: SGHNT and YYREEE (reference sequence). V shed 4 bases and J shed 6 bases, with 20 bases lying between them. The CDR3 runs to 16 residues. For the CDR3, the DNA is TGTGCCAGCAGCCCAGGAGGGGGAGTGAACGCCAATGAGCAGTTCTTC. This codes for CASSPGGGVNANEQFF.